These T cell receptor beta chains were read from a single sample in a study of blood T cell repertoires in COVID-19. Repertoires were generated with immunoSEQ multiplex PCR, while TCRdb's copy carries only in-frame clones and drops some. The profile shows 59,000 or so clones, approximately 85% of them singletons. Sequencing was performed on peripheral blood. The origin of the receptors is a human donor in a cohort sampled during active COVID-19. The CDR3 runs from the conserved cysteine through the conserved F or W. Fields, in order: CDR3 length, D gene, V gene, clone size, J gene, CDR3 DNA, CDR3 protein. D genes are given only for firm matches. Not every row has a clone size; where given, it reads once, few, many or a size class.

cdr3_length: 19
d_call: .
v_call: TRBV6-4
clone_size: .
j_call: TRBJ2-7
cdr3_nt: TGTGCCCGGCGCCCCCCTAGGGAGCAGTGTCACGGGCTATCCTACGAGCAGTACTTC
cdr3_aa: CARRPPREQCHGLSYEQYF

cdr3_length: 17
d_call: TRBD1
v_call: TRBV7-9
clone_size: few
j_call: TRBJ1-1
cdr3_nt: TGTGCCAGCAGCTTATGGGACAGGGGGCACGGGAACACTGAAGCTTTCTTT
cdr3_aa: CASSLWDRGHGNTEAFF

cdr3_length: 13
d_call: .
v_call: TRBV12-3/TRBV12-4
clone_size: .
j_call: TRBJ2-3
cdr3_nt: TGTGCCAGCAGTAGAAGGACGGGGGATACGCAGTATTTT
cdr3_aa: CASSRRTGDTQYF

cdr3_length: 12
d_call: .
v_call: TRBV11-2
clone_size: .
j_call: TRBJ1-2
cdr3_nt: TGTGCCAGCAGCTTAGACGGGTATGGCTACACCTTC
cdr3_aa: CASSLDGYGYTF

cdr3_length: 15
d_call: TRBD1
v_call: TRBV5-1
clone_size: .
j_call: TRBJ2-3
cdr3_nt: TGCGCCAGCACCCCCGGGACAGGGAATACAGATACGCAGTATTTT
cdr3_aa: CASTPGTGNTDTQYF

cdr3_length: 15
d_call: TRBD1
v_call: TRBV19
clone_size: .
j_call: TRBJ1-4
cdr3_nt: TGTGCCAGTAGTATAGAGACAGGGTATACTGAAAAACTGTTTTTT
cdr3_aa: CASSIETGYTEKLFF

cdr3_length: 14
d_call: .
v_call: TRBV19
clone_size: .
j_call: TRBJ2-2
cdr3_nt: TGTGCCGCCCAGGGCCTCGCGAACACCGGGGAGCTGTTTTTT
cdr3_aa: CAAQGLANTGELFF

cdr3_length: 15
d_call: .
v_call: TRBV10-2
clone_size: .
j_call: TRBJ1-2
cdr3_nt: TGCGCCAGCAGTGAGTCTTTTCAGGGGCACTATGGCTACACCTTC
cdr3_aa: CASSESFQGHYGYTF

cdr3_length: 15
d_call: TRBD1
v_call: TRBV5-6
clone_size: .
j_call: TRBJ1-2
cdr3_nt: TGTGCCAGCAGCGCCGGGACAGCGAGTAACTATGGCTACACCTTC
cdr3_aa: CASSAGTASNYGYTF

cdr3_length: 15
d_call: .
v_call: TRBV15
clone_size: few
j_call: TRBJ2-7
cdr3_nt: TGTGCCACCAGCAGAGATTGGAGGATCTCCTACGAGCAGTACTTC
cdr3_aa: CATSRDWRISYEQYF

cdr3_length: 14
d_call: TRBD1
v_call: TRBV2
clone_size: .
j_call: TRBJ2-1
cdr3_nt: TGTGCCAGCAGGGACAGGGGTATCTACAATGAGCAGTTCTTC
cdr3_aa: CASRDRGIYNEQFF

cdr3_length: 14
d_call: .
v_call: TRBV6-4
clone_size: .
j_call: TRBJ2-2
cdr3_nt: TGTGCCAGCAGCAGACAGAGAGACACCGGGGAGCTGTTTTTT
cdr3_aa: CASSRQRDTGELFF

cdr3_length: 15
d_call: TRBD1
v_call: TRBV5-1
clone_size: .
j_call: TRBJ1-1
cdr3_nt: TGCGCCAGCAGCGGACGGACAGGGGCCGGCACTGAAGCTTTCTTT
cdr3_aa: CASSGRTGAGTEAFF

cdr3_length: 17
d_call: TRBD1
v_call: TRBV11-2
clone_size: .
j_call: TRBJ2-5
cdr3_nt: TGTGCCAGCAGCCCGAGAGCCCCCGGGACAGGTGTAGGGACCCAGTACTTC
cdr3_aa: CASSPRAPGTGVGTQYF

cdr3_length: 19
d_call: .
v_call: TRBV3-1/TRBV3-2
clone_size: .
j_call: TRBJ2-6
cdr3_nt: TGTGCCAGCAGCCATCGAACAGGCCGCCAGACCTCTGGGGCCAACGTCCTGACTTTC
cdr3_aa: CASSHRTGRQTSGANVLTF

cdr3_length: 13
d_call: TRBD1
v_call: TRBV24-1
clone_size: .
j_call: TRBJ2-2
cdr3_nt: TGTGCCACCGGGACAGCGAACACCGGGGAGCTGTTTTTT
cdr3_aa: CATGTANTGELFF

cdr3_length: 14
d_call: .
v_call: TRBV20-1
clone_size: once
j_call: TRBJ2-1
cdr3_nt: TGCAGTGCTAGTGGGGCCCGCATATACAATGAGCAGTTCTTC
cdr3_aa: CSASGARIYNEQFF

cdr3_length: 15
d_call: .
v_call: TRBV7-9
clone_size: .
j_call: TRBJ2-5
cdr3_nt: TGTGCCAGCAGCCCAAGAGGGGCGGGGCAAGAGACCCAGTACTTC
cdr3_aa: CASSPRGAGQETQYF

cdr3_length: 12
d_call: .
v_call: TRBV19
clone_size: .
j_call: TRBJ1-5
cdr3_nt: TGTGCCAGTAGTATTCGGTATCAGCCCCAGCATTTT
cdr3_aa: CASSIRYQPQHF

cdr3_length: 14
d_call: .
v_call: TRBV19
clone_size: .
j_call: TRBJ1-1
cdr3_nt: TGTGCCAGTAGTATGACGGGGGGAGTCACTGAAGCTTTCTTT
cdr3_aa: CASSMTGGVTEAFF

cdr3_length: 15
d_call: TRBD2
v_call: TRBV5-1
clone_size: .
j_call: TRBJ2-3
cdr3_nt: TGCGCCAGCAGCCCGACTAGCGGGGGGGCAGATACGCAGTATTTT
cdr3_aa: CASSPTSGGADTQYF

cdr3_length: 14
d_call: .
v_call: TRBV6-5
clone_size: .
j_call: TRBJ2-5
cdr3_nt: TGTGCCAGCAGTTACTCGACAGCCAAAGAGACCCAGTACTTC
cdr3_aa: CASSYSTAKETQYF

cdr3_length: 13
d_call: .
v_call: TRBV5-1
clone_size: few
j_call: TRBJ1-1
cdr3_nt: TGCGCCAGCCGAGATAGTTACAACACTGAAGCTTTCTTT
cdr3_aa: CASRDSYNTEAFF

cdr3_length: 16
d_call: TRBD1
v_call: TRBV6-4
clone_size: .
j_call: TRBJ1-4
cdr3_nt: TGTGCCAGCAGTGCCGCCTCAGGGGGCACCAATGAAAAACTGTTTTTT
cdr3_aa: CASSAASGGTNEKLFF

cdr3_length: 17
d_call: TRBD1
v_call: TRBV19
clone_size: few
j_call: TRBJ1-6
cdr3_nt: TGTGCCAGTAGTATCACCTCGGACAGGGGAAGGAATTCACCCCTCCACTTT
cdr3_aa: CASSITSDRGRNSPLHF

cdr3_length: 15
d_call: .
v_call: TRBV28
clone_size: .
j_call: TRBJ2-6
cdr3_nt: TGTGCCAGCAGTTCCGTGTTCCGGGGGGCCAACGTCCTGACTTTC
cdr3_aa: CASSSVFRGANVLTF

cdr3_length: 17
d_call: TRBD1
v_call: TRBV5-1
clone_size: .
j_call: TRBJ1-3
cdr3_nt: TGCGCCAGCAGCTTGGAGACAGGGGTCTTTGCTGGAAACACCATATATTTT
cdr3_aa: CASSLETGVFAGNTIYF

cdr3_length: 14
d_call: .
v_call: TRBV27
clone_size: .
j_call: TRBJ2-7
cdr3_nt: TGTGCCAGCAGATACGGGACTCGTGTAGACGAGCAGTACTTC
cdr3_aa: CASRYGTRVDEQYF

cdr3_length: 13
d_call: .
v_call: TRBV19
clone_size: .
j_call: TRBJ1-2
cdr3_nt: TGTGCCAGTAGTTCCCCACAGTCCTATGGCTACACCTTC
cdr3_aa: CASSSPQSYGYTF

cdr3_length: 13
d_call: .
v_call: TRBV5-6
clone_size: .
j_call: TRBJ2-7
cdr3_nt: TGTGCCAGCAGCCGCAGGGATTCTTACGAGCAGTACTTC
cdr3_aa: CASSRRDSYEQYF

cdr3_length: 12
d_call: TRBD1
v_call: TRBV29-1
clone_size: .
j_call: TRBJ2-5
cdr3_nt: TGCAGCGTAAGGACAGGAGGAGAGACCCAGTACTTC
cdr3_aa: CSVRTGGETQYF

cdr3_length: 12
d_call: .
v_call: TRBV2
clone_size: .
j_call: TRBJ2-5
cdr3_nt: TGTGCCAGTGCCCCAGGGATAAAGACCCAGTACTTC
cdr3_aa: CASAPGIKTQYF

cdr3_length: 16
d_call: TRBD2
v_call: TRBV6-5
clone_size: .
j_call: TRBJ2-3
cdr3_nt: TGTGCCAGCAGTTACTCGACTAGCGGGGGGCGGTATACGCAGTATTTT
cdr3_aa: CASSYSTSGGRYTQYF

cdr3_length: 14
d_call: .
v_call: TRBV7-8
clone_size: .
j_call: TRBJ2-5
cdr3_nt: TGTGCCAGCAGCCTCGGACAGGGAGGGAAGACCCAGTACTTC
cdr3_aa: CASSLGQGGKTQYF

cdr3_length: 17
d_call: TRBD2
v_call: TRBV5-6
clone_size: once
j_call: TRBJ2-2
cdr3_nt: TGTGCCAGCAGCTCCCTTGGACTAGCGGGGGGCGGCGGGGAGCTGTTTTTT
cdr3_aa: CASSSLGLAGGGGELFF

cdr3_length: 12
d_call: .
v_call: TRBV24-1
clone_size: .
j_call: TRBJ1-2
cdr3_nt: TGTGCCACCAGTGGGGGGCAGGGCGGCTACACCTTC
cdr3_aa: CATSGGQGGYTF

cdr3_length: 13
d_call: .
v_call: TRBV5-6
clone_size: .
j_call: TRBJ2-3
cdr3_nt: TGTGCCAGCAGCTTTTCGGGCACAGATACGCAGTATTTT
cdr3_aa: CASSFSGTDTQYF

cdr3_length: 14
d_call: .
v_call: TRBV6-5
clone_size: few
j_call: TRBJ1-2
cdr3_nt: TGTGCCAGCAGAAGACAGCCAGTTAACTATGGCTACACCTTC
cdr3_aa: CASRRQPVNYGYTF

cdr3_length: 16
d_call: .
v_call: TRBV21-1
clone_size: .
j_call: TRBJ2-1
cdr3_nt: TGTGCCAGCAGCCGAGAGGTCCGATATGCGATCAATGAGCAGTTCTTC
cdr3_aa: CASSREVRYAINEQFF

cdr3_length: 10
d_call: .
v_call: TRBV10-1
clone_size: .
j_call: TRBJ2-5
cdr3_nt: TGCGCCAGACAAGAAGAGACCCAGTACTTC
cdr3_aa: CARQEETQYF

cdr3_length: 17
d_call: .
v_call: TRBV7-6
clone_size: .
j_call: TRBJ1-6
cdr3_nt: TGTGCCAGCAGCTCAGCGGGTAGGAGCTCCTATAATTCACCCCTCCACTTT
cdr3_aa: CASSSAGRSSYNSPLHF

cdr3_length: 18
d_call: TRBD1
v_call: TRBV7-2
clone_size: once
j_call: TRBJ2-7
cdr3_nt: TGTGCCAGCAGCCTAAGGACAGGGGGCGCGATGAGTTTCGGCGAGCAGTACTTC
cdr3_aa: CASSLRTGGAMSFGEQYF

cdr3_length: 16
d_call: .
v_call: TRBV7-9
clone_size: .
j_call: TRBJ1-5
cdr3_nt: TGTGCCAGCAGCTTAAAAGGGTCAGGGGTCCATCAGCCCCAGCATTTT
cdr3_aa: CASSLKGSGVHQPQHF

cdr3_length: 15
d_call: .
v_call: TRBV5-4
clone_size: .
j_call: TRBJ2-3
cdr3_nt: TGTGCCAGCAGCCCCCAGGGTGGACGCACAGATACGCAGTATTTT
cdr3_aa: CASSPQGGRTDTQYF

cdr3_length: 16
d_call: TRBD1
v_call: TRBV27
clone_size: .
j_call: TRBJ1-2
cdr3_nt: TGTGCCAGCAGCCAATCCCGGCGGGGGACAGGGTATGGCTACACCTTC
cdr3_aa: CASSQSRRGTGYGYTF

cdr3_length: 16
d_call: TRBD2
v_call: TRBV5-1
clone_size: .
j_call: TRBJ2-5
cdr3_nt: TGCGCCAGCAGCTTTGGACTAGCGGGGGCCGTGGAGACCCAGTACTTC
cdr3_aa: CASSFGLAGAVETQYF

cdr3_length: 16
d_call: .
v_call: TRBV5-1
clone_size: .
j_call: TRBJ2-5
cdr3_nt: TGCGCCAGCAGCCCGGAGGTGGCAGGGGGGCGAGAGACCCAGTACTTC
cdr3_aa: CASSPEVAGGRETQYF

cdr3_length: 17
d_call: .
v_call: TRBV12-2
clone_size: .
j_call: TRBJ2-5
cdr3_nt: TGTGCAAGTCACGCGGTCTTAGCGGGGGGAGGTGGCGAGACCCAGTACTTC
cdr3_aa: CASHAVLAGGGGETQYF

cdr3_length: 13
d_call: .
v_call: TRBV6-5
clone_size: .
j_call: TRBJ2-1
cdr3_nt: TGTGCCAGCCAAAGACAGAGCTACAATGAGCAGTTCTTC
cdr3_aa: CASQRQSYNEQFF

cdr3_length: 16
d_call: .
v_call: TRBV25-1
clone_size: .
j_call: TRBJ2-2
cdr3_nt: TGTGCCAGCAGTGAATTTAGGGGGAACAACACCGGGGAGCTGTTTTTT
cdr3_aa: CASSEFRGNNTGELFF

cdr3_length: 17
d_call: .
v_call: TRBV19
clone_size: few
j_call: TRBJ1-6
cdr3_nt: TGTGCCAGTAGTATAGATATCACCAGGGGAACAAGTTCACCCCTCCACTTT
cdr3_aa: CASSIDITRGTSSPLHF

cdr3_length: 12
d_call: TRBD1
v_call: TRBV29-1
clone_size: once
j_call: TRBJ1-2
cdr3_nt: TGCAGCGTTATCAGGGGGCAGTATGGCTACACCTTC
cdr3_aa: CSVIRGQYGYTF

cdr3_length: 15
d_call: TRBD1
v_call: TRBV12-5
clone_size: .
j_call: TRBJ2-1
cdr3_nt: TGTGCTAGTGGTCCAGGGACAGGGGGTGGCAATGAGCAGTTCTTC
cdr3_aa: CASGPGTGGGNEQFF

cdr3_length: 12
d_call: .
v_call: TRBV5-1
clone_size: .
j_call: TRBJ2-3
cdr3_nt: TGCGCCAGCGTCAGCGGCACAGATACGCAGTATTTT
cdr3_aa: CASVSGTDTQYF

cdr3_length: 15
d_call: .
v_call: TRBV7-2
clone_size: few
j_call: TRBJ1-1
cdr3_nt: TGTGCCAGCAGCTTAGTGGCTGGGCTGAACACTGAAGCTTTCTTT
cdr3_aa: CASSLVAGLNTEAFF